The 25 T cell receptor beta chains listed next were all sequenced from one sample in a study of cytomegalovirus exposure and HLA in healthy donors. PCR employed 60 Vbeta and 13 Jbeta primers. Clones were read by immunoSEQ multiplex PCR, and TCRdb kept only the in-frame ones, dropping some. The profile shows about 150,000 clones, roughly 87% of them singletons. Input material: PBMCs. The origin of the receptors is a woman between 40 and 50 years old in good health and CMV-seronegative.

The V and J genes are TRBV10-3 and TRBJ1-4; D is perhaps TRBD1 (6 bases). This CDR3 region has 13 residues. V gave up 5 bases and J gave up 4 bases, with 8 bases separating them. Germline assignment: CDR1 ENHRY and CDR2 SYGVKD. CDR3 amino acids: CAISLDSNEKLFF. DNA of the CDR3: TGTGCCATCAGTTTGGACAGTAATGAAAAACTGTTTTTT.

A word on this clone: The junction differs from germline at one of its ends, possibly a read error. This chain joins TRBV14 and TRBJ1-1, with TRBD1 matching 9 bases. This CDR3 region has 12 residues. Germline V gene sequence: CDR1 SGHDN, CDR2 FVKESK. CDR3 in DNA: TGTGCCAACAGCCAGGGACAGGGTGGAGCTTTCTTT. It translates to CANSQGQGGAFF.

This sequence joins TRBV29-1 and TRBJ2-1; 7 bases align to TRBD1. Trimming at V came to 3 bases and at J to 0 bases, leaving 5 bases not matched to a gene. The germline V gene encodes CDR1 SQVTM and CDR2 ANQGSEA. The CDR3 has 15 amino acids. The chain's CDR3 is CSVDPGQRSYNEQFF. The CDR3 region has the DNA TGCAGCGTTGATCCGGGACAGCGCTCCTACAATGAGCAGTTCTTC.

The J gene is TRBJ2-3, the V gene TRBV7-2; 7 positions match TRBD2. Per germline, CDR1 SGHTA and CDR2 FQGNSA. The CDR3 has 16 residues. V trimming: 8 bases; J trimming: 5 bases; junction bases outside the gene matches: 16. The CDR3 protein is CASPPRAGAIGDTQYF. The CDR3 bases are TGTGCCAGCCCACCTCGGGCGGGAGCCATAGGAGATACGCAGTATTTT.

V and J are TRBV28 and TRBJ2-2; weak D call: TRBD1 (6 bases). The ends were cut back, 6 bases at V and 5 bases at J, with 13 bases in the middle. Germline CDR1 is MDHEN and CDR2 is SYDVKM. This CDR3 is 14 amino acids long. CDR3 nucleotide sequence: TGTGCCAGCAGGTTACCAGACAGGACCGGGGAGCTGTTTTTT. This sequence encodes CASRLPDRTGELFF.

This sequence joins TRBV7-2 and TRBJ1-1; D gene uncertain. Deletions cut 5 bases from V and 4 bases from J, with 17 bases between. The CDR3 contains 15 residues. Per the germline V gene, CDR1 is SGHTA and CDR2 is FQGNSA. The CDR3 is CASSRGGVYGTEAFF. CDR3 DNA sequence: TGTGCCAGCAGCCGAGGCGGTGTGTATGGCACTGAAGCTTTCTTT.

The genes are TRBV5-1 and TRBJ2-3; the match to TRBD2 covers 9 bases. Germline V gives CDR1 SGHRS, CDR2 YFSETQ. Trimming removed 3 bases from V and 1 base from J; junction bases left unmatched: 0. The CDR3 is 14 residues long. The CDR3 spells CASSWTSGTDTQYF. CDR3 nucleotides: TGCGCCAGCAGCTGGACTAGCGGCACAGATACGCAGTATTTT. The variable domain in full, completed from reference TRBV5-1 and TRBJ2-3, reads KAGVTQTPRYLIKTRGQQVTLSCSPISGHRSVSWYQQTPGQGLQFLFEYFSETQRNKGNFPGRFSGRQFSNSRSEMNVSTLELGDSALYLCASSWTSGTDTQYFGPGTRLTVL.

The rearrangement uses TRBV5-5 and TRBJ1-1; 8 bases match TRBD1. The CDR3 sequence is 13 residues long. Per germline, CDR1 SGHKS and CDR2 YYEKEE (reference sequence). Trimming took 7 bases from V and 5 from J; bases not matched to a gene: 7. CDR3 coding DNA: TGTGCCAGCGGGGTACAGGGGGAGACTGAAGCTTTCTTT. It codes for CASGVQGETEAFF.

This clone was observed a few times. This rearrangement joins TRBV5-8 to TRBJ1-1, with 7 bases lining up with TRBD1. Germline CDR1 SGHTS, CDR2 YDEGEE. This CDR3 is 14 amino acids long. Trimming cost V 3 bases and J 4 bases; bases outside gene matches: 6. The CDR3 region has the DNA TGTGCCAGCAGCTCGACAGGGAAGGCCACTGAAGCTTTCTTT. Translating it yields CASSSTGKATEAFF.

The V gene is TRBV13, the J gene TRBJ2-3; D is possibly TRBD2 (5 bases). The CDR3 has 14 amino acids. Trimming left V 10 bases short and J 2 bases short, with 16 bases between. CDR1 and CDR2 from the germline V gene are PRHDT and FYEKMQ (reference sequence). In DNA form, the CDR3 reads TGTGCCACCCGTGGTAGCGCTCCCACAGATACGCAGTATTTT. Translating gives CATRGSAPTDTQYF. Drawing the rest from reference TRBV13 and TRBJ2-3, the complete variable domain is AAGVIQSPRHLIKEKRETATLKCYPIPRHDTVYWYQQGPGQDPQFLISFYEKMQSDKGSIPDRFSAQQFSDYHSELNMSSLELGDSALYFCATRGSAPTDTQYFGPGTRLTVL.

The gene calls are TRBV4-1 and TRBJ2-7, with a tentative D call TRBD2 (6 bases). V dropped 4 bases and J dropped 3 bases, with 19 bases sitting between them. Germline assignment: CDR1 MGHRA and CDR2 YSYEKL. The CDR3 has 16 amino acids. CDR3 residues: CASSRISGGAGYEQYF. CDR3 nucleotide sequence: TGCGCCAGCAGCCGGATTAGCGGAGGGGCCGGCTACGAGCAGTACTTC.

This clone was counted only a few times. The CDR3 is CAWIGTSGSPNEQFF. CDR3 sequence (DNA): TGTGCCTGGATCGGGACTAGCGGGAGCCCCAATGAGCAGTTCTTC. The chain combines TRBV30 with TRBJ2-1; 14 bases line up with TRBD2. Trimming took 4 bases from V and 6 from J; bases not matched to a gene: 5. CDR1 and CDR2 (germline): GTSNPN, SVGIG (reference sequence). The CDR3 contains 15 residues.

This sequence joins TRBV6-1 and TRBJ1-2; D call uncertain. The length of the CDR3 is 14 residues. Germline CDR1 MNHNS, CDR2 SASEGT. Trimming left V 11 bases short and J 2 bases short, with 18 bases between. The CDR3 protein is CACDSGMGNYGYTF. The CDR3 region has the DNA TGTGCCTGCGACTCGGGGATGGGGAACTATGGCTACACCTTC.

This clone was counted only a few times. J is TRBJ1-3 and V is TRBV4-1; D unresolved. Trimming took off 4 bases at V and 3 bases at J, with 13 bases between the two ends. Germline lookup yields CDR1 MGHRA and CDR2 YSYEKL. CDR3 length: 15 amino acids. The CDR3 coding sequence is TGCGCCAGCAGCCCAAGAGTTAACGGTGGAAACACCATATATTTT. As protein: CASSPRVNGGNTIYF.

The genes are TRBV5-4 and TRBJ2-7; the match to TRBD2 covers 12 bases. Trimming at V came to 4 bases and at J to 3 bases, leaving 2 bases not matched to a gene. CDR1 is SGHNT, CDR2 YYREEE, per germline (reference sequence). The CDR3 consists of 14 residues. The CDR3 DNA follows: TGTGCCAGCAGCCGGACTAGCGGGGACTACGAGCAGTACTTC. It codes for CASSRTSGDYEQYF.

The gene calls are TRBV28 and TRBJ2-7; 13 bases agree with TRBD2. The CDR3 loop spans 15 amino acids. Per the germline V gene, CDR1 is MDHEN and CDR2 is SYDVKM. The V segment lost 4 bases and the J segment 5 bases; nucleotides outside the gene matches: 5. In DNA, the CDR3 is TGTGCCAGCAGTTCTCCCGGGACTAGCGGGAACGAGCAGTACTTC. As protein: CASSSPGTSGNEQYF.

The CDR3 reads CASSLSLGGTDTQYF. CDR3 DNA: TGTGCCAGCAGCTTGAGCCTAGGGGGCACAGATACGCAGTATTTT. This chain joins TRBV5-4 and TRBJ2-3; weak D call: TRBD1 (5 bases). The CDR3 runs 15 residues. V shed 1 base and J shed 1 base, with 10 bases lying between them. Germline V lookup: CDR1 SGHNT, CDR2 YYREEE (reference sequence).

There are a few counts of this clone. The genes are TRBV4-2 and TRBJ2-7; 10 nucleotides agree with TRBD2. The CDR3 spans 15 residues. The V and J ends lost 4 bases and 3 bases, in that order; junction bases with no gene match: 6. Looked up from germline, CDR1 is LGHNA and CDR2 is YNFKEQ. The CDR3: CASSPSSGSSYEQYF. CDR3 bases: TGTGCCAGCAGCCCTTCTAGCGGGAGTAGCTACGAGCAGTACTTC.

Points on this clone: The junction and the germline gene differ at one end; a read error may be behind it. The chain uses TRBV7-9 and TRBJ1-2, with TRBD1 identical over 10 bases. Germline CDR1 reads SEHNR; CDR2 reads FQNEAQ (reference sequence). The length of the CDR3 is 15 residues. The CDR3 coding sequence is TGTTCCAGCAGCCCCGGGACAGGGGATCGGTATGGCTACACCTTC. This codes for CSSSPGTGDRYGYTF.

The CDR3 spells CATRDQTSGNSYEQYF. The CDR3 DNA reads as TGTGCCACCCGAGACCAGACTAGCGGGAACTCCTACGAGCAGTACTTC. The chain joins TRBV10-3 to TRBJ2-7; 11 nucleotides match TRBD2. Germline V gene sequence: CDR1 ENHRY, CDR2 SYGVKD. The J segment lost 0 bases and the V segment lost 10 bases, leaving 11 bases of the junction unmatched. The CDR3 runs to 16 residues.

The chain recombines TRBV6-1 with TRBJ2-7, with D uncertain. V lost 0 bases, J lost 2 bases, and 8 bases lay in between. This CDR3 has 14 amino acids. Germline V CDR1 and CDR2: MNHNS, SASEGT. The CDR3 protein is CASSEALGPYEQYF. The DNA of the CDR3 is TGTGCCAGCAGTGAAGCGCTGGGCCCCTACGAGCAGTACTTC.

This clone was seen more than once but under ten times. The CDR3: CASSPQGLNTEAFF. CDR3 DNA: TGTGCCAGTAGTCCACAGGGGTTGAACACTGAAGCTTTCTTT. The gene calls are TRBV19 and TRBJ1-1; 7 bases align to TRBD1. The germline CDR1 and CDR2 sequences are LNHDA and SQIVND (reference sequence). This CDR3 has 14 amino acids. The ends lost 5 bases at V and 0 bases at J; junction bases unmatched: 3.

The chain joins TRBV11-2 to TRBJ2-1; 10 bases are a match to TRBD1. This CDR3 contains 15 residues. The V gene's germline CDR1 is SGHAT and CDR2 FQNNGV. Germline trimming cut 8 bases from V and 8 bases from J; bases unmatched to any gene: 12. The CDR3 coding sequence is TGTGCCAGCGGGCCCGGGACAGGGGATCTTCATGAGCAGTTCTTC. Residues: CASGPGTGDLHEQFF.

This clone is a singleton in its sample. The rearrangement links TRBV6-5 to TRBJ2-3; TRBD2 aligns across 10 bases. Per germline, CDR1 MNHEY and CDR2 SVGAGI. The V and J ends lost 6 bases and 14 bases, in that order; junction bases with no gene match: 11. The length of the CDR3 is 13 residues. CDR3 amino acids: CASSISGRPDLYF. The CDR3, as DNA: TGTGCCAGCAGCATTAGCGGGAGGCCCGATCTGTATTTT.

This sequence joins TRBV19 and TRBJ2-7, with 9 bases identical to TRBD2. There are 14 residues in the CDR3. Germline assignment: CDR1 LNHDA and CDR2 SQIVND (reference sequence). V lost 10 bases and J lost 6; bases outside the gene matches: 13. For the CDR3, the DNA is TGTGCCACCTCTTTAGCGGGAGTCACCGCCGAGCAGTACTTC. Translated: CATSLAGVTAEQYF.